This paragraph covers one T cell receptor beta chain sequence. The sample originates from a study of blood T cell repertoires in COVID-19. There are 12 residues in the CDR3. V shed 6 bases and J shed 2 bases, with 7 bases lying between them. The authors' processing: Researchers report that nucleated cell counts were estimated from reference gene primer amplification. TCRdb's table, derived via immunoSEQ multiplex PCR, lists solely in-frame clones and lacks some. The DNA gave D and trimming, while V, J and clone size come from that table. The sample contains around 270,000 clones, roughly 86% of which appear only once.

The sample consisted of peripheral blood. The origin of this receptor is a woman aged 50 to 60 with acute or convalescent COVID-19. This chain links TRBV12-3 or TRBV12-4 with TRBJ1-1, with unresolved D. The DNA of the CDR3 is TGTGCCAGCAGACAATTCAACACTGAAGCTTTCTTT. The encoded protein is CASRQFNTEAFF.